This T cell receptor beta chain was found in a study of blood T cell repertoires in COVID-19. V dropped 5 bases and J dropped 14; count of bases not matched to a gene: 11. The CDR3 spans 13 residues. Per germline, CDR1 MNHEY and CDR2 SVGAGI. Sequencing was performed with immunoSEQ multiplex PCR; in TCRdb, only in-frame clones are kept and a portion is missing. The sample includes about 200,000 clones, around 82% of them seen just once. The gene calls are TRBV6-5 and TRBJ1-4, with TRBD1 matching over 7 bases. This TCR derives from a woman in her sixties or seventies with acute or convalescent COVID-19. The sample was peripheral blood. The chain's CDR3 is CASSRDSSVGLFF. CDR3 DNA: TGTGCCAGCAGTAGGGACAGTTCGGTTGGTCTGTTTTTT.